This TCR beta chain was sequenced in a study of T cells after yellow fever vaccination. Study findings and constraints: Only a minor proportion of clonotypes was detected across both CD4 and CD8 compartments. Subsequent booster samples again held most clones from primary vaccination (96% CD4, about 90% CD8).

Germline V gene sequence: CDR1 SGHTA, CDR2 FQGNSA. The CDR3 length is 13 residues. Trimming cost V 0 bases and J 0 bases, with 2 bases left between them. For TCR, cDNA came from 5'RACE template switching, which added a universal primer site and UMIs. TCRdb fed the 5' RACE reads into MiXCR, producing one record per CDR3 protein. Among tens of thousands of distinct CDR3 sequences listed, roughly 6.9% were seen once. This clonotype appeared many times. The target antigen is unknown. V and J are TRBV7-2 and TRBJ2-5; D gene uncertain. This specimen consisted of CD8+ T cells sorted from PBMCs, obtained on the day of the first yellow fever vaccination. The clonotype comes from a man younger than 35 who received the YFV17D yellow fever vaccine. The CDR3 reads CASSLANQETQYF. CDR3 nucleotide sequence: TGTGCCAGCAGCTTAGCCAACCAAGAGACCCAGTACTTC. The full variable domain, its missing parts supplied by reference TRBV7-2 and TRBJ2-5, is GAGVSQSPSNKVTEKGKDVELRCDPISGHTALYWYRQSLGQGLEFLIYFQGNSAPDKSGLPSDRFSAERTGGSVSTLTIQRTQQEDSAVYLCASSLANQETQYFGPGTRLLVL.